The 23 T cell receptor beta chains below were found in one sample sequenced in a study of shared clonotypes between healthy human individuals. This table comes from immunoSEQ multiplex PCR, and its TCRdb copy is limited to in-frame clones, with some not included. In the table there are approximately 2,000,000 clones, about 90% of which are singletons. The sequenced sample consisted of naive CD4+ T cells from PBMCs. The subset: CD45RA+ positively selected. The receptors derive from a young man in good health. Some clones in this sample may be carry-over from other donors' samples.

This rearrangement joins TRBV7-3 to TRBJ2-1, with TRBD2 matching over 11 bases. CDR3 length equals 16 residues. Germline CDR1 SGHTA, CDR2 FQGTGA. V was pared by 5 bases and J by 4 bases, with 7 bases of the junction left unmatched. CDR3 residues: CASSLVSGRAYNEQFF. CDR3 in DNA: TGTGCCAGCAGCCTCGTTAGCGGGAGGGCATACAATGAGCAGTTCTTC.

The chain links TRBV6-1 to TRBJ2-1; 8 bases map to TRBD2. This CDR3 comprises 15 residues. CDR1 MNHNS and CDR2 SASEGT come from the germline V gene. With V trimmed by 8 bases and J by 12 bases, 18 bases remained unmatched. As DNA, the CDR3 is TGTGCCAGCGGGGATAGCGGGACAATCCAGCCGGGGCAGTTCTTC. As protein: CASGDSGTIQPGQFF.

This chain uses TRBV6-5 with TRBJ1-5; 11 bases agree with TRBD1. The CDR3 runs 16 residues. Germline CDR1 MNHEY, CDR2 SVGAGI. The J segment lost 7 bases and the V segment lost 4 bases, leaving 9 bases of the junction unmatched. The CDR3: CASSSLDRGRGQPQHF. CDR3 sequence (DNA): TGTGCCAGCAGTTCCTTGGACAGGGGGCGCGGGCAGCCCCAGCATTTT.

The table lists this clone with a few counts. V and J are TRBV6-5 and TRBJ1-1, with D possibly matching TRBD1 (5 bases). V was pared by 8 bases and J by 6 bases, with 10 bases between. This CDR3 has 11 residues. Germline values: CDR1 MNHEY, CDR2 SVGAGI. CDR3 loop: CASRRDSEAFF. The CDR3 DNA is TGTGCCAGCCGACGGGACTCTGAAGCTTTCTTT.

CDR3: CASSLRLGTGGRETQYF. Here the CDR3 DNA reads TGTGCCAGCAGCTTAAGGCTCGGGACAGGGGGCAGGGAGACCCAGTACTTC. This sequence joins TRBV5-4 and TRBJ2-5; 12 bases match TRBD1. The CDR3 contains 17 residues. The germline gives CDR1 SGHNT, CDR2 YYREEE (reference sequence). V dropped 2 bases and J dropped 5; count of bases not matched to a gene: 10.

This clone was seen only once. CDR3 nucleotides: TGTGCCAGCTCACCACCGTGGGGACAGAGCTATGGCTACACCTTC. This translates into CASSPPWGQSYGYTF. The V gene is TRBV18, the J gene TRBJ1-2; the match to TRBD1 covers 7 bases. J was trimmed by 4 bases and V by 0 bases; bases with no gene match: 5. Germline V gene lookup returns CDR1 KGHSH and CDR2 LQKENI. The length of the CDR3 is 15 residues.

This chain connects TRBV11-2 to TRBJ2-3; 11 nucleotides line up with TRBD2. V dropped 3 bases and J dropped 4; count of bases not matched to a gene: 6. CDR1 and CDR2 from the germline V gene are SGHAT and FQNNGV. This CDR3 region has 16 residues. The CDR3: CASSLVSGGVADTQYF. The CDR3 nucleotides are TGTGCCAGCAGCTTGGTTAGCGGGGGGGTGGCAGATACGCAGTATTTT. Supplemented by reference TRBV11-2 and TRBJ2-3, the full variable domain reads EAGVAQSPRYKIIEKRQSVAFWCNPISGHATLYWYQQILGQGPKLLIQFQNNGVVDDSQLPKDRFSAERLKGVDSTLKIQPAKLEDSAVYLCASSLVSGGVADTQYFGPGTRLTVL.

A word on this clone: Other DNA variants within this sample encode the same CDR3. The chain recombines TRBV18 with TRBJ1-1, with D unresolved. The ends were cut back, 2 bases at V and 1 base at J, with 5 bases in the middle. This CDR3 comprises 13 residues. Germline V lookup: CDR1 KGHSH, CDR2 LQKENI. Written as DNA, the CDR3 is TGTGCCAGCTCACCAACACGGAACACTGAAGCTTTCTTT. Translation: CASSPTRNTEAFF.

This clone was seen only a few times. The chain uses TRBV18 and TRBJ1-1; D gene unclear. Trimming took 3 bases from V and 5 from J, leaving 10 bases between them. The CDR3 covers 13 residues. Germline-derived CDR1 and CDR2 are KGHSH and LQKENI. This CDR3 is CASSPTPQTEAFF. CDR3 bases: TGTGCCAGCTCACCGACGCCTCAAACTGAAGCTTTCTTT.

This rearrangement joins TRBV7-2 to TRBJ2-5; D could derive from TRBD1 or TRBD2 (5 bases each). Germline CDR1 SGHTA, CDR2 FQGNSA. V lost 8 bases to trimming and J lost 9 bases, with 16 bases between them. The CDR3 contains 12 residues. The CDR3 protein is CASLMTRGAQYF. The CDR3 DNA is TGTGCCAGCCTCATGACCCGGGGCGCCCAGTACTTC.

The chain is built from TRBV28 and TRBJ2-7; 12 nucleotides line up with TRBD2. V gave up 6 bases and J gave up 3 bases; unmatched junction bases: 6. Germline lookup yields CDR1 MDHEN and CDR2 SYDVKM. The CDR3 is made up of 15 amino acids. The DNA of the CDR3 is TGTGCCAGCAGGACTGCTAGCGGGAGGGTCTACGAGCAGTACTTC. Translated: CASRTASGRVYEQYF.

This sequence joins TRBV27 and TRBJ2-2, with D uncertain. CDR1 and CDR2 from the germline V gene are MNHEY and SMNVEV (reference sequence). V was trimmed by 6 bases and J by 6 bases, leaving 5 bases between them. This CDR3 spans 11 amino acids. The CDR3 bases are TGTGCCAGCAGGGCAGCCGGGGAGCTGTTTTTT. Translation gives CASRAAGELFF.

Details on this clone: Other DNA sequences in this sample translate to the same CDR3. The J gene is TRBJ2-5, the V gene TRBV27; D is ambiguous. V shed 5 bases and J shed 0 bases, with 10 bases lying between them. Per the germline V gene, CDR1 is MNHEY and CDR2 is SMNVEV (reference sequence). CDR3 length: 14 residues. CDR3 in amino acids: CASSLSRYQETQYF. CDR3 nucleotides: TGTGCCAGCAGTCTCTCCCGGTACCAAGAGACCCAGTACTTC.

The chain is built from TRBV30 and TRBJ1-2; 7 bases match TRBD1. The CDR3 is 17 residues long. From germline, CDR1 is GTSNPN and CDR2 SVGIG (reference sequence). J gave up 3 bases and V 0 bases, and 13 bases lay outside the gene matches. CDR3 region: CAWSVLEGGKNYYGYTF. As DNA, the CDR3 is TGTGCCTGGAGTGTACTGGAAGGGGGCAAAAACTACTATGGCTACACCTTC.

This clone was seen a single time. DNA for the CDR3: TGTGCCAGCAGCTTAAGAGGAAGGGAAAAACTGTTTTTT. Translation: CASSLRGREKLFF. The V gene is TRBV11-2, the J gene TRBJ1-4; D remains unclear. Trimming removed 2 bases from V and 8 bases from J, with 9 bases in between. Germline lookup yields CDR1 SGHAT and CDR2 FQNNGV. This CDR3 is built from 13 residues. The full variable domain, completed using reference TRBV11-2 and TRBJ1-4, is EAGVAQSPRYKIIEKRQSVAFWCNPISGHATLYWYQQILGQGPKLLIQFQNNGVVDDSQLPKDRFSAERLKGVDSTLKIQPAKLEDSAVYLCASSLRGREKLFFGSGTQLSVL.

The J gene is TRBJ1-2, the V gene TRBV28; 8 bases agree with TRBD1. CDR3 length: 17 residues. In germline, CDR1 is MDHEN, CDR2 SYDVKM. V lost 2 bases to trimming and J lost 0 bases; unmatched junction nucleotides: 8. The CDR3 loop is CASSLGQGGGANYGYTF. The CDR3 DNA is TGTGCCAGCAGTTTAGGACAGGGAGGGGGAGCTAACTATGGCTACACCTTC.

The J gene is TRBJ2-5, the V gene TRBV7-3; D is unclear. The CDR3 totals 14 residues. The germline CDR1 and CDR2 sequences are SGHTA and FQGTGA. Between the trimmed V and J ends, which lost 2 bases and 0 bases, there was a span of 7 bases. The CDR3 region is CASSLYGNQETQYF. In DNA form, the CDR3 reads TGTGCCAGCAGCTTATATGGAAACCAAGAGACCCAGTACTTC.

The gene calls are TRBV9 and TRBJ2-1; the match to TRBD2 covers 8 bases. Per germline, CDR1 SGDLS and CDR2 YYNGEE. The ends lost 0 bases at V and 4 bases at J; junction bases unmatched: 6. The CDR3 totals 16 residues. The chain's CDR3 is CASSVEVTSVYNEQFF. CDR3 bases: TGTGCCAGCAGCGTAGAGGTGACTAGCGTTTACAATGAGCAGTTCTTC.

As to this clone: Other DNA sequences in the same sample also yield this CDR3. The chain uses TRBV6-1 and TRBJ1-2, with 7 bases that match TRBD1. This CDR3 has 15 amino acids. With V trimmed by 1 base and J by 4 bases, 6 bases remained unmatched. Germline values: CDR1 MNHNS, CDR2 SASEGT. For the CDR3, the DNA is TGTGCCAGCAGTGAAGGAGGGGCAGGGGGCTATGGCTACACCTTC. Its translation: CASSEGGAGGYGYTF.

CDR3 nucleotide sequence: TGTGCCAGCAGCCTTTACAGTAATGAAAAACTGTTTTTT. Protein sequence: CASSLYSNEKLFF. The chain employs TRBV7-9 and TRBJ1-4; D not certain. From germline, CDR1 is SEHNR and CDR2 FQNEAQ (reference sequence). The CDR3 totals 13 residues. V lost 5 bases and J 4 bases, leaving 8 bases between the germline ends.

This clone occurred once. Other nucleotide sequences from this sample produce the same CDR3. The V gene is TRBV28, the J gene TRBJ2-3, with D tentatively TRBD2 (6 bases). Germline V gives CDR1 MDHEN, CDR2 SYDVKM. The CDR3 runs to 15 residues. The V end lost 3 bases, the J end lost 2 bases, and 12 bases lay between the germline ends. The CDR3 loop is CASSFLAGNTDTQYF. For the CDR3, the DNA is TGTGCCAGCAGTTTCCTGGCGGGGAACACAGATACGCAGTATTTT.

In this sample, this clone turned up once. The chain recombines TRBV7-2 with TRBJ2-3; unclear D gene. V was trimmed by 0 bases and J by 7 bases, leaving 5 bases between them. CDR1 is SGHTA, CDR2 FQGNSA, per germline. This CDR3 has 12 amino acids. CDR3 DNA sequence: TGTGCCAGCAGCTTAGCAGGGAATACGCAGTATTTT. Translation: CASSLAGNTQYF. Variable domain in full (rest from reference TRBV7-2 and TRBJ2-3): GAGVSQSPSNKVTEKGKDVELRCDPISGHTALYWYRQSLGQGLEFLIYFQGNSAPDKSGLPSDRFSAERTGGSVSTLTIQRTQQEDSAVYLCASSLAGNTQYFGPGTRLTVL.

As for this clone: Other DNA sequences in the sample encode the same CDR3. CDR3 amino acids: CASSVGPESYNEQFF. The CDR3, as DNA: TGTGCCAGCAGCGTAGGCCCCGAGTCCTACAATGAGCAGTTCTTC. The chain recombines TRBV9 with TRBJ2-1; no clear D gene. Germline V lookup: CDR1 SGDLS, CDR2 YYNGEE. The CDR3 is 15 residues long. Deletions cut 0 bases from V and 1 base from J, with 8 bases between.